This TCR beta chain was retrieved from a study of cytomegalovirus exposure and HLA in healthy donors. Across the study: Of the donors genotyped, approximately 400 in all, about 80% fell in the Caucasian-associated ancestry cluster. Broader study findings: Listed as cytomegalovirus-associated were 150 to 200 TCR beta chains. TCR association rates varied by HLA locus in a later analysis, with DRB1 highest and HLA-C lowest.

In this sample, this clone turned up a few times. Its specificity is not known. The study sampled nominally healthy donors, though unrecorded immune exposures were likely. PCR primers comprised 60 Vbeta and 13 Jbeta primers. Sequenced by immunoSEQ multiplex PCR; TCRdb stores in-frame clones only, minus some. This table holds tens of thousands of clones, about 80% found once. CDR3 size: 18 residues. The trim removed 0 bases at V and 5 bases at J, leaving 10 bases unmatched. Germline lookup yields CDR1 MGHRA and CDR2 YSYEKL. The specimen was PBMCs. This sequence joins TRBV4-1 and TRBJ2-1, with 10 bases matching TRBD1. The receptor was derived from a man over 45 in good health and CMV-seropositive. The DNA for the CDR3 is TGCGCCAGCAGCCAAGATTTGACAGGGGGCCTTCGCGACAATGAGCAGTTCTTC. Protein: CASSQDLTGGLRDNEQFF.